This TCR beta chain was documented in a study of OX40 agonist ivuxolimab in advanced cancers. Germline-derived CDR1 and CDR2 are MNHNS and SASEGT. The CDR3 is made up of 16 amino acids. The repertoire was sequenced with immunoSEQ multiplex PCR; TCRdb's copy has only in-frame clones and lacks some. The table records tens of thousands of clones, about 85% of them present only once. On this clone: Compared with germline, one end of the junction differs, possibly owing to a read error.

This sequence was found in an adult with an advanced solid tumor such as melanoma, head and neck, liver or kidney cancer. The chain is built from TRBV6-1 and TRBJ1-5; D may be TRBD1 (5 bases). Sequenced here: CD4+ or CD8+ T cells sorted from blood, sampled in a trial of the OX40 agonist ivuxolimab. CDR3 amino acids: CASNERGTWGNQPQHF. In nucleotides, the CDR3 is TGTGCCAGCAATGAAAGGGGTACGTGGGGCAATCAGCCCCAGCATTTT.